What follows are 5 T cell receptor beta chains derived from one specimen sequenced in a study of PD-1 blockade in classical Hodgkin lymphoma. Each patient relapsed following autologous stem cell transplantation, and prior brentuximab vedotin exposure differed. Here immunoSEQ multiplex PCR was the method, and the copy in TCRdb shows in-frame clones only, minus some. The sample consists of about 22,000 clones, 60% to 85% of them appearing once. The sequenced sample was peripheral blood mononuclear cells (PBMCs), obtained before the second cycle of nivolumab. The receptors shown here come from a human donor with classical Hodgkin lymphoma.

The CDR3 protein is CSAPLAGLSYNEQFF. The CDR3 DNA is TGCAGCGCCCCTTTAGCGGGCCTCTCCTACAATGAGCAGTTCTTC. V is TRBV29-1 and J is TRBJ2-1, with 7 positions matching TRBD2. Germline V gives CDR1 SQVTM, CDR2 ANQGSEA. This CDR3 spans 15 amino acids. The V gene end was trimmed by 7 bases and the J gene end by 0 bases; junction bases not matched to a gene: 9.

CDR3 region: CASIVGTNEGELFF. In DNA form, the CDR3 reads TGTGCCAGCATAGTGGGTACAAACGAGGGGGAGCTGTTTTTT. The chain couples TRBV6-1 to TRBJ2-2; D is unclear. Trimming took 7 bases from V and 8 from J, leaving 17 bases between them. Germline CDR1 is MNHNS and CDR2 is SASEGT. The CDR3 covers 14 residues.

The J gene is TRBJ1-5, the V gene TRBV6-1; TRBD1 matches at 10 bases. J gave up 1 base and V 4 bases, and 7 bases lay outside the gene matches. The CDR3 loop spans 17 amino acids. Germline lookup yields CDR1 MNHNS and CDR2 SASEGT. The CDR3, as DNA: TGTGCCAGCAGTGGTAGACAGGGGGCGACGAGCAATCAGCCCCAGCATTTT. Translation: CASSGRQGATSNQPQHF.

This clone appeared once. The gene calls are TRBV5-1 and TRBJ2-7; TRBD2 might be the D (5 bases). CDR3 length: 13 amino acids. Trimming removed 5 bases from V and 6 bases from J, with 15 bases in between. Germline CDR1 is SGHRS and CDR2 is YFSETQ. The CDR3 nucleotides are TGCGCCAGCAGTTTCGGGATCTTCGGCGAGCAGTACTTC. The encoded protein is CASSFGIFGEQYF. Looking up the rest from reference TRBV5-1 and TRBJ2-7 gives the full variable domain: KAGVTQTPRYLIKTRGQQVTLSCSPISGHRSVSWYQQTPGQGLQFLFEYFSETQRNKGNFPGRFSGRQFSNSRSEMNVSTLELGDSALYLCASSFGIFGEQYFGPGTRLTVT.

The V gene is TRBV28, the J gene TRBJ2-6, with 12 positions matching TRBD2. This CDR3 spans 22 amino acids. V trimming: 5 bases; J trimming: 0 bases; junction bases outside the gene matches: 17. CDR1 is MDHEN, CDR2 SYDVKM, per germline. The CDR3 reads CASSLGLAGVNASLSGANVLTF. CDR3 DNA: TGTGCCAGCAGTCTGGGACTAGCGGGTGTGAATGCTTCTCTCTCTGGGGCCAACGTCCTGACTTTC.